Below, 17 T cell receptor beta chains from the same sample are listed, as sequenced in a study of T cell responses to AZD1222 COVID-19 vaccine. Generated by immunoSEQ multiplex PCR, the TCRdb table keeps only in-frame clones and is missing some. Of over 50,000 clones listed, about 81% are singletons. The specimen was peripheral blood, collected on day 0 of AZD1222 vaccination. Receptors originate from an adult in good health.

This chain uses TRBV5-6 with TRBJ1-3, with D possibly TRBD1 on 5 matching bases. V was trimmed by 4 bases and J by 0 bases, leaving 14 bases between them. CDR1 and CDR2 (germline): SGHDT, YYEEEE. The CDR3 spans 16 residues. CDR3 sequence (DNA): TGTGCCAGCAGCCCTCTGGCAGGGCTCTCTGGAAACACCATATATTTT. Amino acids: CASSPLAGLSGNTIYF.

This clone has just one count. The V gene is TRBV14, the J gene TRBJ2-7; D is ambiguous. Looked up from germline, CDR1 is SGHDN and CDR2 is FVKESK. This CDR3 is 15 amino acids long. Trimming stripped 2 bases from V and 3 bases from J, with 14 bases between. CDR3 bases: TGTGCCAGCAGCCAAAAGCGCCTTGGTAGCTACGAGCAGTACTTC. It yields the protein CASSQKRLGSYEQYF.

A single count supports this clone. CDR3 amino acids: CASTSRRRAYEQYF. The DNA for the CDR3 is TGTGCCAGCACCTCCCGACGTCGTGCGTACGAGCAGTACTTC. This chain uses TRBV3-1 (or the pseudogene TRBV3-2) with TRBJ2-5; D is unclear. The J call is in doubt because the DNA end fits TRBJ2-7 better. The CDR3 consists of 14 residues. Germline values: CDR1 LGHDT, CDR2 YNNKEL (reference sequence).

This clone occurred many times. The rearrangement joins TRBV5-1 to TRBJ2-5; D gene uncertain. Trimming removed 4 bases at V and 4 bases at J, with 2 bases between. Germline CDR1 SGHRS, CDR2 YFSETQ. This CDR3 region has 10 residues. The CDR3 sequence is CASSGETQYF. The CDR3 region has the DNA TGCGCCAGCAGCGGAGAGACCCAGTACTTC.

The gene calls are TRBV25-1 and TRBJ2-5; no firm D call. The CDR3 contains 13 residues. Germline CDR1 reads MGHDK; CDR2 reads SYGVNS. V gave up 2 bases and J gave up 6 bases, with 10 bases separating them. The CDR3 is CASSEVLPQTQYF. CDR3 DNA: TGTGCCAGCAGTGAAGTTTTGCCGCAGACCCAGTACTTC.

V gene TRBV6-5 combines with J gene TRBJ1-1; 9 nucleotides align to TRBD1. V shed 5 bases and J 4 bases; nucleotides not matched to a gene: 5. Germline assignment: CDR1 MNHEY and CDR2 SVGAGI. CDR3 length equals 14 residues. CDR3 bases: TGTGCCAGCAGTACAGGGGGCGCGAGCACTGAAGCTTTCTTT. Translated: CASSTGGASTEAFF.

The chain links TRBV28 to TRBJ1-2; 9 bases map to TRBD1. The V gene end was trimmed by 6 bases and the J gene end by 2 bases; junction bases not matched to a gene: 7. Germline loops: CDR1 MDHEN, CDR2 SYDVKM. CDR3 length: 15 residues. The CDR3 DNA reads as TGTGCCAGCAGCCGAACAGGGGGCGTCAACTATGGCTACACCTTC. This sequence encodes CASSRTGGVNYGYTF.

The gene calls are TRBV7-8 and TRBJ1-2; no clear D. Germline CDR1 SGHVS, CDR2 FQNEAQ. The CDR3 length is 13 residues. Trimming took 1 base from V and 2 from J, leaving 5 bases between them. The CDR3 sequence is CASSLGKNYGYTF. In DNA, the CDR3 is TGTGCCAGCAGCTTAGGGAAGAACTATGGCTACACCTTC. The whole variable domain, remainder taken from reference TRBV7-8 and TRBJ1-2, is GAGVSQSPRYKVAKRGQDVALRCDPISGHVSLFWYQQALGQGPEFLTYFQNEAQLDKSGLPSDRFFAERPEGSVSTLKIQRTQQEDSAVYLCASSLGKNYGYTFGSGTRLTVV.

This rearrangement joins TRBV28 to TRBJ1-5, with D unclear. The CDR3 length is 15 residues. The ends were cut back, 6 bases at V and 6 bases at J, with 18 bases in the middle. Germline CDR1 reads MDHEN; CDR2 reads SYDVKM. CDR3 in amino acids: CASSPPPAGRQPQHF. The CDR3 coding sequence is TGTGCCAGCAGCCCGCCCCCCGCAGGACGTCAGCCCCAGCATTTT. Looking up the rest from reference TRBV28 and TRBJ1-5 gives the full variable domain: DVKVTQSSRYLVKRTGEKVFLECVQDMDHENMFWYRQDPGLGLRLIYFSYDVKMKEKGDIPEGYSVSREKKERFSLILESASTNQTSMYLCASSPPPAGRQPQHFGDGTRLSIL.

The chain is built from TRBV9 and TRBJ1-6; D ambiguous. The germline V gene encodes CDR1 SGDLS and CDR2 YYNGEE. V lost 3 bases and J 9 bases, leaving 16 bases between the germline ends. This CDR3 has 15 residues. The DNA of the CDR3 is TGTGCCAGCAGCGCCGCCGGGATTGTCAGTTCACCCCTCCACTTT. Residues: CASSAAGIVSSPLHF.

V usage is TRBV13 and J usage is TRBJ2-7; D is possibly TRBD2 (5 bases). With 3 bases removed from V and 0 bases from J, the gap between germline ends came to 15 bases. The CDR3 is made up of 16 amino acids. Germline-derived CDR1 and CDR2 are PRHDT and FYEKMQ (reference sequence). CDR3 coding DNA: TGTGCCAGCAGCTTCGGGGTTCGCGCGAGCTCCTACGAGCAGTACTTC. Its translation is CASSFGVRASSYEQYF. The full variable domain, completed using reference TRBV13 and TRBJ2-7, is AAGVIQSPRHLIKEKRETATLKCYPIPRHDTVYWYQQGPGQDPQFLISFYEKMQSDKGSIPDRFSAQQFSDYHSELNMSSLELGDSALYFCASSFGVRASSYEQYFGPGTRLTVT.

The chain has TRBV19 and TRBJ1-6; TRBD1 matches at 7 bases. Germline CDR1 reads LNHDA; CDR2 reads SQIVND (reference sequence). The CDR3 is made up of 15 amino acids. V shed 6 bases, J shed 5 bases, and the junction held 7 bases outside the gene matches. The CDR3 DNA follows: TGTGCCAGTAGAATGAAACAGGGGCATAATTCACCCCTCCACTTT. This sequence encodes CASRMKQGHNSPLHF. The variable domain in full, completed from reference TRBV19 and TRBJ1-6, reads DGGITQSPKYLFRKEGQNVTLSCEQNLNHDAMYWYRQDPGQGLRLIYYSQIVNDFQKGDIAEGYSVSREKKESFPLTVTSAQKNPTAFYLCASRMKQGHNSPLHFGNGTRLTVT.

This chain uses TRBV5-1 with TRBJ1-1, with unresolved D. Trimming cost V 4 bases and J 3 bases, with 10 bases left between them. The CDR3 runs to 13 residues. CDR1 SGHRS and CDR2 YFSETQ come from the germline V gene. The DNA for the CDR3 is TGCGCCAGCAGCGGGCTAGTAGACACTGAAGCTTTCTTT. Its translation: CASSGLVDTEAFF.

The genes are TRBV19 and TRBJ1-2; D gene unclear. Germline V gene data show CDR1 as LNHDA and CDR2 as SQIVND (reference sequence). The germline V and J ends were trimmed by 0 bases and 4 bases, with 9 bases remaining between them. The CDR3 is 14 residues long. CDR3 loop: CASSIDPGSYGYTF. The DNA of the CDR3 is TGTGCCAGTAGTATAGATCCAGGTAGCTATGGCTACACCTTC.

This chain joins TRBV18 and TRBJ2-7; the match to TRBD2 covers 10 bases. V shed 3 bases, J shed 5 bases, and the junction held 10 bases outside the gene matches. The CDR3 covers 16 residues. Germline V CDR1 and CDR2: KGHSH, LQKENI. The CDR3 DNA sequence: TGTGCCAGCTCACCTCGCCCTAGCGGGAGCTGGAACGAGCAGTACTTC. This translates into CASSPRPSGSWNEQYF. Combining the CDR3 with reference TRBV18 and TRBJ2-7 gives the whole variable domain NAGVMQNPRHLVRRRGQEARLRCSPMKGHSHVYWYRQLPEEGLKFMVYLQKENIIDESGMPKERFSAEFPKEGPSILRIQQVVRGDSAAYFCASSPRPSGSWNEQYFGPGTRLTVT.

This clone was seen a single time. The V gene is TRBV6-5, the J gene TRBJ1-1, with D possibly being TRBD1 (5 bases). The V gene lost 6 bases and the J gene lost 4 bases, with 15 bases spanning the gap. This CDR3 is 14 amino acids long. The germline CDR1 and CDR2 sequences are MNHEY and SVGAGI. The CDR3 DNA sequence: TGTGCCAGCAGGCCCTCTGGGGGGGGCACTGAAGCTTTCTTT. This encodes CASRPSGGGTEAFF.

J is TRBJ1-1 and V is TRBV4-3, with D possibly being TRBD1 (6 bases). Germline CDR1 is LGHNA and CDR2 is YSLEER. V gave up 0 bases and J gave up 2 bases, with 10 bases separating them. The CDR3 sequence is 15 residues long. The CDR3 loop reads CASSQETGVNTEAFF. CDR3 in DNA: TGCGCCAGCAGCCAAGAGACAGGCGTAAACACTGAAGCTTTCTTT.